This is a list of T cell receptor beta chains from one sample in a study of control samples from healthy donors and cancer patients. Assay: immunoSEQ multiplex PCR; the TCRdb copy retains only in-frame clones and omits some. The table has more than 100,000 clones, 88% seen once. The sample taken for sequencing was blood. Receptor source: a man aged 35 to 55 in good health. The CDR3 runs from the conserved cysteine through the conserved F or W. Fields, in order: J gene, V gene, clone size, D gene, CDR3 protein, CDR3 DNA. The D gene is left open where the match is weak. The size field is filled for only some rows; it gives once, few, many or a size class.

J: TRBJ1-1; V: TRBV7-9; size: NA; D: NA; CDR3: CASSLGGAGTEAFF; DNA: TGTGCCAGCAGCTTAGGAGGGGCCGGCACTGAAGCTTTCTTT
J: TRBJ2-3; V: TRBV6-5; size: NA; D: NA; CDR3: CASSFTDYTDTQYF; DNA: TGTGCCAGCAGTTTTACCGACTACACAGATACGCAGTATTTT
J: TRBJ1-1; V: TRBV11-2; size: NA; D: NA; CDR3: CASSLPRVGPEAFF; DNA: TGTGCCAGCAGCTTACCCAGGGTGGGCCCTGAAGCTTTCTTT
J: TRBJ1-3; V: TRBV30; size: NA; D: NA; CDR3: CALTGDETSGNTIYF; DNA: TGTGCCTTGACAGGCGATGAGACCTCTGGAAACACCATATATTTT
J: TRBJ2-7; V: TRBV3-1/TRBV3-2; size: NA; D: NA; CDR3: CASTTAPSTSYYF; DNA: TGTGCCAGCACAACAGCGCCTTCTACGAGCTACTACTTC
J: TRBJ2-1; V: TRBV6-5; size: NA; D: TRBD1; CDR3: CASSTQGSSYNEQFF; DNA: TGTGCCAGCAGTACACAGGGGAGCTCCTACAATGAGCAGTTCTTC
J: TRBJ1-5; V: TRBV30; size: once; D: TRBD1; CDR3: CAWIQGGASNQPQHF; DNA: TGTGCCTGGATCCAAGGGGGCGCGAGCAATCAGCCCCAGCATTTT
J: TRBJ1-3; V: TRBV25-1; size: NA; D: NA; CDR3: CASAYGGWAGNTIYF; DNA: TGTGCCAGCGCCTATGGGGGTTGGGCTGGAAACACCATATATTTT
J: TRBJ2-5; V: TRBV20-1; size: NA; D: TRBD2; CDR3: CSASIVASGQETQYF; DNA: TGCAGTGCTAGTATCGTGGCTAGCGGCCAAGAGACCCAGTACTTC
J: TRBJ1-2; V: TRBV18; size: NA; D: TRBD1; CDR3: CASSEGQGLYGYTF; DNA: TGTGCCAGCTCTGAAGGACAGGGCCTCTATGGCTACACCTTC
J: TRBJ2-7; V: TRBV5-1; size: NA; D: TRBD1; CDR3: CASSIGTGYEQYF; DNA: TGCGCCAGCAGTATCGGGACAGGTTACGAGCAGTACTTC
J: TRBJ1-4; V: TRBV2; size: NA; D: NA; CDR3: CASSESGVEKLFF; DNA: TGTGCCAGCAGTGAATCAGGGGTTGAAAAACTGTTTTTT
J: TRBJ2-7; V: TRBV3-1/TRBV3-2; size: NA; D: TRBD2; CDR3: CASSQKKPSGGSSYEQYF; DNA: TGTGCCAGCAGCCAAAAAAAACCAAGCGGGGGGTCCTCCTACGAGCAGTACTTC
J: TRBJ2-7; V: TRBV20-1; size: NA; D: TRBD1; CDR3: CSAVKGAEQYF; DNA: TGCAGTGCTGTGAAGGGGGCCGAGCAGTACTTC
J: TRBJ2-4; V: TRBV4-2; size: NA; D: NA; CDR3: CASSQVADPNIQYF; DNA: TGTGCCAGCAGCCAAGTCGCAGACCCAAACATTCAGTACTTC
J: TRBJ1-1; V: TRBV21-1; size: NA; D: NA; CDR3: CASSKRQGMNTEAFF; DNA: TGTGCCAGCAGCAAACGTCAGGGGATGAACACTGAAGCTTTCTTT
J: TRBJ2-3; V: TRBV7-6; size: NA; D: TRBD2; CDR3: CASSPDPSGGLDTQYF; DNA: TGTGCCAGCAGCCCAGATCCGAGCGGGGGTTTGGATACGCAGTATTTT
J: TRBJ1-5; V: TRBV2; size: few; D: NA; CDR3: CASSPDSKNQPQHF; DNA: TGTGCCAGCAGTCCTGACAGCAAGAATCAGCCCCAGCATTTT
J: TRBJ2-3; V: TRBV6-5; size: NA; D: NA; CDR3: CASSQSTDTQYF; DNA: TGTGCCAGCAGTCAGAGCACAGATACGCAGTATTTT
J: TRBJ1-1; V: TRBV7-9; size: NA; D: NA; CDR3: CASSLDPVYTEAFF; DNA: TGTGCCAGCAGCTTAGATCCGGTGTACACTGAAGCTTTCTTT
J: TRBJ2-3; V: TRBV13; size: NA; D: TRBD2; CDR3: CASSPPTGGQTDTQYF; DNA: TGTGCCAGCAGCCCCCCGACGGGGGGGCAGACAGATACGCAGTATTTT
J: TRBJ1-1; V: TRBV18; size: NA; D: NA; CDR3: CASSSDRLNTEAFF; DNA: TGTGCCAGCTCATCCGACAGATTGAACACTGAAGCTTTCTTT
J: TRBJ2-5; V: TRBV6-4; size: NA; D: TRBD2; CDR3: CASRAGLSGGLRKETQYF; DNA: TGTGCCAGCAGGGCAGGTCTAAGCGGGGGGCTACGAAAAGAGACCCAGTACTTC
J: TRBJ2-1; V: TRBV27; size: NA; D: TRBD1; CDR3: CASSSGTGVYNEQFF; DNA: TGTGCCAGCAGTTCAGGGACAGGGGTCTACAATGAGCAGTTCTTC
J: TRBJ1-2; V: TRBV30; size: once; D: NA; CDR3: CAWSVIGVDGYTF; DNA: TGTGCCTGGAGTGTGATAGGGGTTGATGGCTACACCTTC
J: TRBJ2-1; V: TRBV28; size: NA; D: TRBD2; CDR3: CASSSPRTSGAYNEQFF; DNA: TGTGCCAGCAGTTCTCCCCGGACTAGCGGGGCCTACAATGAGCAGTTCTTC
J: TRBJ2-7; V: TRBV10-1; size: NA; D: NA; CDR3: CASRGHEQYF; DNA: TGCGCCAGCAGGGGCCACGAGCAGTACTTC
J: TRBJ1-3; V: TRBV27; size: NA; D: NA; CDR3: CASSSWTGNTIYF; DNA: TGTGCCAGCAGCTCATGGACTGGAAACACCATATATTTT
J: TRBJ1-6; V: TRBV27; size: few; D: NA; CDR3: CASSFGGSEGSPLHF; DNA: TGTGCCAGCAGTTTCGGAGGGAGTGAAGGTTCACCCCTCCACTTT
J: TRBJ1-2; V: TRBV7-2; size: NA; D: NA; CDR3: CASSSDSNYGYTF; DNA: TGTGCCAGCAGCTCCGACAGTAACTATGGCTACACCTTC
J: TRBJ2-2; V: TRBV10-1; size: NA; D: TRBD2; CDR3: CASRAGGVGELFF; DNA: TGCGCCAGCAGAGCCGGGGGGGTCGGGGAGCTGTTTTTT
J: TRBJ2-1; V: TRBV19; size: NA; D: NA; CDR3: CASSMGLQQQFF; DNA: TGTGCCAGTAGTATGGGTTTGCAGCAGCAGTTCTTC
J: TRBJ2-3; V: TRBV5-4; size: NA; D: NA; CDR3: CASSLDESGTQYF; DNA: TGTGCCAGCAGCTTGGATGAATCGGGTACGCAGTATTTT
J: TRBJ1-6; V: TRBV30; size: NA; D: NA; CDR3: CAWSVGYNSPLHF; DNA: TGTGCCTGGAGTGTAGGCTATAATTCACCCCTCCACTTT
J: TRBJ2-7; V: TRBV7-9; size: NA; D: NA; CDR3: CASSLGAGLSYEQYF; DNA: TGTGCCAGCAGCTTAGGGGCAGGACTCTCCTACGAGCAGTACTTC
J: TRBJ2-7; V: TRBV27; size: NA; D: TRBD1; CDR3: CASRDRGNEQYF; DNA: TGTGCCAGCAGGGACAGGGGAAACGAGCAGTACTTC
J: TRBJ2-4; V: TRBV10-3; size: NA; D: TRBD1; CDR3: CAISEGTDYKNIQYF; DNA: TGTGCCATCAGTGAGGGGACAGATTACAAAAACATTCAGTACTTC
J: TRBJ2-5; V: TRBV16; size: NA; D: TRBD1; CDR3: CASSQWDRAQETQYF; DNA: TGTGCCAGCAGCCAATGGGACAGGGCCCAAGAGACCCAGTACTTC
J: TRBJ1-4; V: TRBV6-5; size: NA; D: TRBD1; CDR3: CASSRGTGANEKLFF; DNA: TGTGCCAGCAGTCGCGGGACAGGGGCTAATGAAAAACTGTTTTTT
J: TRBJ2-7; V: TRBV30; size: NA; D: TRBD1; CDR3: CAWSKDRAYEQYF; DNA: TGTGCCTGGAGTAAGGACAGGGCTTACGAGCAGTACTTC
J: TRBJ2-1; V: TRBV7-2; size: NA; D: NA; CDR3: CASSPRPGTPQVDEQFF; DNA: TGTGCCAGCAGCCCCAGACCCGGGACGCCTCAAGTCGATGAGCAGTTCTTC
J: TRBJ2-7; V: TRBV27; size: NA; D: NA; CDR3: CASSSWGQSNEQYF; DNA: TGTGCCAGCAGTTCCTGGGGGCAGTCGAACGAGCAGTACTTC
J: TRBJ1-6; V: TRBV7-9; size: NA; D: TRBD1; CDR3: CASSPTGEGSPLHF; DNA: TGTGCCAGCAGCCCGACAGGGGAGGGTTCACCCCTCCACTTT
J: TRBJ1-1; V: TRBV25-1; size: NA; D: TRBD1; CDR3: CASSALGQGEGSEAFF; DNA: TGTGCCAGCAGTGCTTTAGGACAGGGGGAAGGATCTGAAGCTTTCTTT
J: TRBJ2-3; V: TRBV5-6; size: NA; D: NA; CDR3: CASSPGTDTQYF; DNA: TGTGCCAGCAGCCCGGGCACAGATACGCAGTATTTT
J: TRBJ1-3; V: TRBV30; size: NA; D: NA; CDR3: CAWSKLGGNTIYF; DNA: TGTGCCTGGAGTAAACTGGGAGGAAACACCATATATTTT